One T cell receptor (beta chain) is described in this entry. This record belongs to a study of post-analysis software for immune sequencing data. Each TCR beta cDNA library carried unique molecular identifiers. The source material, roughly 0.9 to 11 million T cells, gave rise to 500,000 or so cDNA molecules. TCRdb re-called the PCR reads with MiXCR, one entry per CDR3 protein. The repertoire has 700,000 to 900,000 distinct CDR3 sequences, approximately 44% of them found once; the top ten carry roughly 4.4%. The sequencing sample was made of blood. This TCR was recovered from a girl between 5 and 17 years old with multiple sclerosis.

The CDR3 is CASSQDWGKNYGYTF. The CDR3 DNA sequence: TGTGCCAGCAGCCAAGATTGGGGGAAAAACTATGGCTACACCTTC. This rearrangement joins TRBV4-2 to TRBJ1-2, with D possibly being TRBD1 (5 bases). CDR3 length: 15 amino acids. In germline, CDR1 is LGHNA, CDR2 YNFKEQ. V lost 0 bases to trimming and J lost 2 bases, with 10 bases between them.